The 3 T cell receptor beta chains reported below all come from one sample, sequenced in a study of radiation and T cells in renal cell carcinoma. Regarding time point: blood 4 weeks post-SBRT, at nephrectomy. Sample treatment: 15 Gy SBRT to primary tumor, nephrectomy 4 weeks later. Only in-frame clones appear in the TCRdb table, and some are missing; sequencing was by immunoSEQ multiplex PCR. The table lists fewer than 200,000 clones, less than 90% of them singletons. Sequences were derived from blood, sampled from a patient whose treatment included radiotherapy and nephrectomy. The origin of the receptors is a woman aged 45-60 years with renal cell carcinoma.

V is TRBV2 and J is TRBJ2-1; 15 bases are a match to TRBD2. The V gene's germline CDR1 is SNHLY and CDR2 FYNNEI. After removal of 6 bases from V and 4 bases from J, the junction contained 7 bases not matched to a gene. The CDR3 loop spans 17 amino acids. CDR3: CASRQGLAGGQYNEQFF. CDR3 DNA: TGTGCCAGCAGACAGGGACTAGCGGGGGGACAATACAATGAGCAGTTCTTC.

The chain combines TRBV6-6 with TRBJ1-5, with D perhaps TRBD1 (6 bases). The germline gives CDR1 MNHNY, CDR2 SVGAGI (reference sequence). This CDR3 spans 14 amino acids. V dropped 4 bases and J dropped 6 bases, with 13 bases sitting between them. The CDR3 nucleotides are TGTGCCAGCAGTTTCTCAGGGGACGGTCAGCCCCAGCATTTT. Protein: CASSFSGDGQPQHF.

CDR3 sequence (DNA): TGTGCCAGCAGCTTCAACAGGGGAACTGAAGCTTTCTTT. Its protein is CASSFNRGTEAFF. The V call is TRBV7-2, the J call TRBJ1-1, with 7 bases lining up with TRBD1. V shed 3 bases, J shed 5 bases, and the junction held 3 bases outside the gene matches. Germline CDR1 reads SGHTA; CDR2 reads FQGNSA. The CDR3 has 13 amino acids.